This TCR beta chain was sequenced in a study of cytomegalovirus exposure and HLA in healthy donors (TCRdb year 2017). The study in broad terms: According to a later analysis, one platform produced both the 100 to 150 validation repertoires and the roughly 640 repertoires of the first cohort. High-throughput TCR immunosequencing, statistical association of individual TCRs with disease status, and machine learning were combined to predict cytomegalovirus infection status. The study aimed to test whether cataloging public T cell receptors could reveal signatures of past pathogen exposure. Along with the roughly 710-subject first cohort, a separate validation cohort of roughly 110 different subjects was used. The paper as a whole reports these results and caveats: The classifier was reported to diagnose cytomegalovirus status with high specificity and sensitivity in both the original and validation cohorts. In a later analysis, TCRs clustered in the first cohort were found to also tend to co-occur in the approximately 120 validation repertoires, with approximately 93% of cluster scores above 0. The study listed 164 TCR beta chains as associated with cytomegalovirus. A few of the identified cytomegalovirus-associated TCR beta chains were confirmed in vitro to be specific for cytomegalovirus antigens. While some public TCRs were present in many individuals, most TCR sequences turned up only very rarely across donors. The authors suggested that the approach could potentially be generalized to other disease states and immunological phenotypes. A later analysis had no HLA typing for the validation cohort, so co-occurrence there was scored across all 130 or so repertoires.

From V the trimming removes 0 bases and from J it removes 5 bases, while the gene matches leave 16 bases of the junction unaccounted for. According to the germline V gene, CDR1 reads LGHNA and CDR2 reads YSLEER. Counted from cysteine to phenylalanine, this CDR3 has 18 amino acids. The CDR3 DNA has 54 bases and is translated from base 1. The protocol used for the library was the immunoSEQ multiplex PCR assay. The authors' pipeline ran thus. To diagnose cytomegalovirus status from the catalog of TCR beta chain sequences, a statistical classification framework was built. This is the immuneACCESS table as TCRdb keeps it, with only in-frame sequences that have V and J called. A part of the clones is gone; compared with another copy, unresolved V genes explain less than half, and the rest is unexplained. Clone size and V and J calls were adopted from that table, with D and trimming inferred from the DNA. The sample table shows fewer than 200,000 clones, and 87% are seen once. The ten largest clones represent roughly 1.5% of the sample.

Separate from the approximately 670-subject first cohort, the validation cohort of 90 to 150 subjects was the group to which the donors belonged. Note on this clone: It has no known antigen specificity. Base qualities are missing; no much larger clone stands one base away.

Rearrangement joined TRBV4-3 to TRBJ2-7, with 7 central nucleotides matching TRBD1. The clonotype was recovered from a woman aged 25-40 years in good health and CMV-seronegative. The sequenced sample consisted of PBMCs. Here is the DNA: TGCGCCAGCAGCCAAGACTACGCACGGGACAGCCTCCTAGACGAGCAGTACTTC. This codes for CASSQDYARDSLLDEQYF.